The subject of this entry is one T cell receptor beta chain. Its antigen is as yet unknown. The sample comes from a study of Ad26.COV2.S vaccination and SARS-CoV-2 variants. The wider study: Vaccine-arm donor from the placebo-controlled COV1001 Ad26.COV2.S trial. Overall study findings and caveats: Responses of T cells in total may have been underestimated by the TCR breadth and depth analyses. The breadth of spike-specific CD8+ and CD4+ T cell responses after vaccination was reportedly substantial.

Measured with immunoSEQ multiplex PCR; TCRdb has only the in-frame clones, and not every one. The sample lists 350,000 to 450,000 clones; about four fifths were seen once. This CDR3 is 16 amino acids long. Germline V gene data show CDR1 as MNHEY and CDR2 as SVGAGI. V gave up 2 bases and J gave up 3 bases, with 15 bases separating them. Treatment of the sample: roughly 20 received Ad26.COV2.S at low or high dose, single or two shots; 5 received placebo; per-sample allocation not given. Following the first vaccine or placebo injection, samples were taken on day 63. The individual, an adult aged 18-55 years, was a donor in Boston.

The chain uses TRBV6-5 and TRBJ2-3; D possibly corresponds to TRBD2 (7 bases). The sequenced sample was peripheral blood, obtained in a trial of Ad26.COV2.S vaccine versus placebo. The source of this sequence is a person between 18 and 65 years old who received the Ad26.COV2.S COVID-19 vaccine or a placebo. The CDR3 region has the DNA TGTGCCAGCAGTTACGACGCGGGGGCCCTAACAGATACGCAGTATTTT. Translating it yields CASSYDAGALTDTQYF.